The text below deals with one TCR beta chain. This entry is derived from a study of blood T cell repertoires in COVID-19. Study details: Samples of COVID-19 (acute and convalescent) were obtained from the United States, Italy and Spain. From T cells, B-cell-depleted T cells, or PBMCs came the material, which was cDNA or gDNA.

Profiling relied on immunoSEQ multiplex PCR, and the TCRdb table lists in-frame clones only, not all of them. The table includes a few hundred thousand clones, 89% detected once. The CDR3 spans 14 residues. Germline lookup yields CDR1 SNHLY and CDR2 FYNNEI. V was pared by 3 bases and J by 9 bases, with 14 bases between. The sequence derives from a woman between 35 and 50 years old who had recovered from COVID-19. The sequenced sample consisted of peripheral blood. The chain is built from TRBV2 and TRBJ2-2; weak D call: TRBD1 (5 bases). As DNA, the CDR3 is TGTGCCAGCAGTGACGGGTTTTCAGGGCGGGAGCTGTTTTTT. This translates into CASSDGFSGRELFF. The complete variable domain, with remaining parts taken from reference TRBV2 and TRBJ2-2, reads EPEVTQTPSHQVTQMGQEVILRCVPISNHLYFYWYRQILGQKVEFLVSFYNNEISEKSEIFDDQFSVERPDGSNFTLKIRSTKLEDSAMYFCASSDGFSGRELFFGEGSRLTVL.